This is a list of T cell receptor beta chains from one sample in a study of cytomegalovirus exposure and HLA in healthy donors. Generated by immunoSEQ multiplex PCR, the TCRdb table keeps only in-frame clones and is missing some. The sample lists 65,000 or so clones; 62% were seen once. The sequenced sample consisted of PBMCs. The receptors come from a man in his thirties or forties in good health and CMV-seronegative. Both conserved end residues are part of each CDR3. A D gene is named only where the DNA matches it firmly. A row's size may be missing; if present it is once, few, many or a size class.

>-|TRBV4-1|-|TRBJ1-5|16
TGCGCCAGCAGCCAAGCCCGAACAGGGAGCAATCAGCCCCAGCATTTT
CASSQARTGSNQPQHF
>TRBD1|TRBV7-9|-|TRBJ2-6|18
TGTGCCAGCAGCTTTGCCGGGACAGGGGTCTCTGGGGCCAACGTCCTGACTTTC
CASSFAGTGVSGANVLTF
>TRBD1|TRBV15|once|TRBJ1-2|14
TGTGCCACCAGCAGAGATCAGACAGGGAGTGGCTACACCTTC
CATSRDQTGSGYTF
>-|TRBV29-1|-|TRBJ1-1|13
TGCAGCGTTGAATTGGGCAGGGACACTGAAGCTTTCTTT
CSVELGRDTEAFF
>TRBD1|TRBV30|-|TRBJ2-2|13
TGTGCCTGGGAGACAGGGGAGGTCGGGGAGCTGTTTTTT
CAWETGEVGELFF
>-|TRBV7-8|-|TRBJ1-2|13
TGTGCCAGCAGCTCACAGGCCAGCTATGGCTACACCTTC
CASSSQASYGYTF
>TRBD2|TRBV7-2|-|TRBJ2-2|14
TGTGCCAGCAGCTCCCGGGGGGAGTCCGGGGAGCTGTTTTTT
CASSSRGESGELFF
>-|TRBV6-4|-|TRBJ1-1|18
TGTGCCAGCAGTGACTCTTTTATTGGGCTCCTCCCGGACACTGAAGCTTTCTTT
CASSDSFIGLLPDTEAFF
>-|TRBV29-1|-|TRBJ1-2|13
TGCAGCGTTGAAGACAGGGAGGACTATGGCTACACCTTC
CSVEDREDYGYTF
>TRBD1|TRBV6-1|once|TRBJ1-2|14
TGTGCCAGCAGTCCCCGACAGGGGGCCTATGGCTACACCTTC
CASSPRQGAYGYTF